The entry that follows covers one T cell receptor beta chain sequence. The entry originates in a study of Ad26.COV2.S vaccination and SARS-CoV-2 variants. Treatment meaning: over 15 received Ad26.COV2.S at low or high dose, single or two shots; roughly 5 received placebo; per-sample allocation not given. Specimens were obtained on day 63 following the first vaccine or placebo injection. V shed 3 bases and J shed 0 bases, with 12 bases lying between them. The CDR3 is 15 residues long. CDR1 and CDR2 (germline): DFQATT, SNEGSKA (reference sequence). Measured with immunoSEQ multiplex PCR; TCRdb has only the in-frame clones, and not every one. The sample lists 400,000 to 450,000 clones; about nine tenths were seen once.

This receptor was identified in a person aged 18 to 59 who received the Ad26.COV2.S COVID-19 vaccine or a placebo. V gene TRBV20-1 combines with J gene TRBJ2-4; D ambiguous. This material consisted of peripheral blood, taken in a trial of Ad26.COV2.S vaccine versus placebo. The DNA of the CDR3 is TGCAGTGCTAGTTCGGCAACCCGAGCCAAAAACATTCAGTACTTC. Its protein product is CSASSATRAKNIQYF.